Listed below are T cell receptor beta chains from one sample, sequenced in a study of T cell responses to AZD1222 COVID-19 vaccine. Generated by immunoSEQ multiplex PCR, the TCRdb table keeps only in-frame clones and is missing some. The top ten hold approximately 4.3% of the sample, which has some 170,000 clones, 70% to 90% seen once. Material: peripheral blood, obtained 28 days after the second AZD1222 dose. These TCRs come from an adult who received the AZD1222 COVID-19 vaccine. CDR3s include the opening cysteine and the closing phenylalanine or tryptophan. D genes are given only for firm matches. Clone size is not always given. Where it is, it says once, few, many or a class for expanded clones.

>TRBD1|-|TRBV6-5|TRBJ1-5
CASRTTGENQPQHF
TGTGCCAGCAGAACGACAGGGGAGAATCAGCCCCAGCATTTT
>-|-|TRBV7-9|TRBJ1-2
CASSLGERWGGYTF
TGTGCCAGCAGCTTAGGAGAGAGGTGGGGTGGCTACACCTTC
>-|-|TRBV7-9|TRBJ1-5
CASSLGEGGNQPQHF
TGTGCCAGCAGCTTAGGGGAGGGCGGGAATCAGCCCCAGCATTTT
>-|-|TRBV19|TRBJ1-3
CASSIALSSGNTIYF
TGTGCCAGTAGTATCGCGCTGAGCTCTGGAAACACCATATATTTT
>-|-|TRBV14|TRBJ2-1
CASSPSGHNEQFF
TGTGCCAGCAGCCCCTCCGGCCACAATGAGCAGTTCTTC
>-|few|TRBV15|TRBJ2-7
CATSSKGYEQYF
TGTGCCACCAGCAGCAAAGGTTACGAGCAGTACTTC
>-|-|TRBV7-6|TRBJ1-5
CASSLGGAGESNQPQHF
TGTGCCAGCAGCTTGGGTGGGGCAGGGGAGAGCAATCAGCCCCAGCATTTT
>-|-|TRBV7-9|TRBJ2-7
CASSLEAYEQYF
TGTGCCAGCAGCTTAGAAGCCTACGAGCAGTACTTC
>-|-|TRBV4-3|TRBJ1-2
CASSQDRNVNYGYTF
TGCGCCAGCAGCCAAGATAGGAACGTAAACTATGGCTACACCTTC
>TRBD1|-|TRBV30|TRBJ1-1
CAWSPTGSEAFF
TGTGCCTGGAGCCCGACAGGGAGTGAAGCTTTCTTT
>-|-|TRBV7-9|TRBJ1-2
CASSGAGEGYTF
TGTGCCAGCAGCGGGGCAGGGGAAGGCTACACCTTC
>-|-|TRBV6-6|TRBJ1-2
CASSYGSYGYTF
TGTGCCAGCAGTTACGGCTCGTATGGCTACACCTTC
>-|-|TRBV4-3|TRBJ1-6
CASSQDRRDRSPLHF
TGCGCCAGCAGCCAAGATAGGAGGGATCGTTCACCCCTCCACTTT
>TRBD2|-|TRBV5-1|TRBJ2-1
CASSLRAGGPYNEQFF
TGCGCCAGCAGCTTGCGCGCGGGGGGGCCCTACAATGAGCAGTTCTTC
>TRBD1|-|TRBV18|TRBJ2-1
CASSFSGQGAGGEQFF
TGTGCCAGCTCATTTTCAGGACAGGGGGCTGGAGGTGAGCAGTTCTTC
>-|-|TRBV4-1|TRBJ2-7
CASSQHTESSYEQYF
TGCGCCAGCAGCCAACATACGGAGAGCTCCTACGAGCAGTACTTC